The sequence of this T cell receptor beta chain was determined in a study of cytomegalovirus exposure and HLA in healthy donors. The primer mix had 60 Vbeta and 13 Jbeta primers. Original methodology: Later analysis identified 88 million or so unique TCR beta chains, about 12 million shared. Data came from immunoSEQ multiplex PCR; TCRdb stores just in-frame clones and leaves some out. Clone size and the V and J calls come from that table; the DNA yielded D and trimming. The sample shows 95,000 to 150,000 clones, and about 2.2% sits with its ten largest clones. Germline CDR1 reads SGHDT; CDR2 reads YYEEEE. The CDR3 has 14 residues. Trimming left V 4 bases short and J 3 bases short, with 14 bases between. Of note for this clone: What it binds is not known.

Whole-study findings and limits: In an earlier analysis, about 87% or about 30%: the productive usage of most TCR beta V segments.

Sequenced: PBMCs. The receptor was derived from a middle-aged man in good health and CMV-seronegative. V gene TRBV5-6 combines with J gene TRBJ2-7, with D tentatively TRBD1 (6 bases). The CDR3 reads CASSKDSGLYEQYF. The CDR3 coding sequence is TGTGCCAGCAGCAAGGACAGTGGGCTCTACGAGCAGTACTTC.